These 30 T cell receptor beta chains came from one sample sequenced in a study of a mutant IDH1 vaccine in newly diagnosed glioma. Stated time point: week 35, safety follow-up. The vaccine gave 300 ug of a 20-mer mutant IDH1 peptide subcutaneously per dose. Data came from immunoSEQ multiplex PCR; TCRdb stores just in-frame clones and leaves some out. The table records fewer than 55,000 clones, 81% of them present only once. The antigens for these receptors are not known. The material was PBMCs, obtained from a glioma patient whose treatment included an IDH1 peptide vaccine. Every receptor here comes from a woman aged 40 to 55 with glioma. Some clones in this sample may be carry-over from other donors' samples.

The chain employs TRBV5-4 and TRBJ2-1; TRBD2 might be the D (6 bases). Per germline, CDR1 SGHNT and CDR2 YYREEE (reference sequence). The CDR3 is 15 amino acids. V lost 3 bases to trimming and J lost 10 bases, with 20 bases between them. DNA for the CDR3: TGTGCCAGCAGCTCGTTGGACACCGGGAGTAGGGAGCAGTTCTTC. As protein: CASSSLDTGSREQFF.

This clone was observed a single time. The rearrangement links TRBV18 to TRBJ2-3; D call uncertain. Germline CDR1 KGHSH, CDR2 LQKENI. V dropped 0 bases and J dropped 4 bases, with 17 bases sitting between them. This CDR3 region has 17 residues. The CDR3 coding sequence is TGTGCCAGCTCACCACCGACAATCGCAAAGAAGGCAGATACGCAGTATTTT. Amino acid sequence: CASSPPTIAKKADTQYF. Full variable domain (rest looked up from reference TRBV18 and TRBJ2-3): NAGVMQNPRHLVRRRGQEARLRCSPMKGHSHVYWYRQLPEEGLKFMVYLQKENIIDESGMPKERFSAEFPKEGPSILRIQQVVRGDSAAYFCASSPPTIAKKADTQYFGPGTRLTVL.

The CDR3 reads CASSSGPTDTQYF. CDR3 sequence (DNA): TGTGCCAGCAGCTCGGGGCCCACAGATACGCAGTATTTT. The V call is TRBV28, the J call TRBJ2-3; D is possibly TRBD1 or TRBD2 (5 bases each). Trimming took 6 bases from V and 2 from J, leaving 9 bases between them. The CDR3 is 13 amino acids. CDR1 MDHEN and CDR2 SYDVKM come from the germline V gene.

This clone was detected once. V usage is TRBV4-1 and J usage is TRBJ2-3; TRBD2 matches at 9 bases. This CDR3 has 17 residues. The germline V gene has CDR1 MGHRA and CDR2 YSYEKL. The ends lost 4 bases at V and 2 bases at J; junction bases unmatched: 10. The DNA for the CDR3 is TGCGCCAGCAGCCCTTCGTCGCTAGCGGGGAACACAGATACGCAGTATTTT. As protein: CASSPSSLAGNTDTQYF.

The CDR3 bases are TGCGCCAGCAGCTTTTGGGGAGTGACTAGCGGGAAGTACAATGAGCAGTTCTTC. Translation: CASSFWGVTSGKYNEQFF. This sequence joins TRBV5-1 and TRBJ2-1; 11 nucleotides match TRBD2. The CDR3 contains 18 residues. The germline V gene encodes CDR1 SGHRS and CDR2 YFSETQ. The ends lost 2 bases at V and 4 bases at J; junction bases unmatched: 11.

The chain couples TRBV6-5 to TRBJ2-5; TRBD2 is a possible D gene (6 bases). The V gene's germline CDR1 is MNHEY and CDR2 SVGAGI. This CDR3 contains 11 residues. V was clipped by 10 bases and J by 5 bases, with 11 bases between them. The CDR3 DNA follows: TGTGCCACGACTAGTTTTGAGACCCAGTACTTC. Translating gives CATTSFETQYF.

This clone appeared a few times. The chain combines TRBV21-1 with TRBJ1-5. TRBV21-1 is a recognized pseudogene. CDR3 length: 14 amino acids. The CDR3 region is CASSNGYSNQPQHF. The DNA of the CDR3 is TGTGCCAGCAGCAATGGTTATAGCAATCAGCCCCAGCATTTT.

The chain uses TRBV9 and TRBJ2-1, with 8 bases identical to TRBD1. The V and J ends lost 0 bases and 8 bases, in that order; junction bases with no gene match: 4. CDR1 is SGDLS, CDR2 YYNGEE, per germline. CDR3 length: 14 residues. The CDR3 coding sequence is TGTGCCAGCAGCGTAGCGGCAGGGGGCTATGAGCAGTTCTTC. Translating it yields CASSVAAGGYEQFF.

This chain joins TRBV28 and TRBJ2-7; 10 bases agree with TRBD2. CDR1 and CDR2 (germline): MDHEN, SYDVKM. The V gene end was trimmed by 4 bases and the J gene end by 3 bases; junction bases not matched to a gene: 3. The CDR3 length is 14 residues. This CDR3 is CASSSSGSYYEQYF. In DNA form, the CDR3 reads TGTGCCAGCAGTTCTAGCGGGAGTTACTACGAGCAGTACTTC.

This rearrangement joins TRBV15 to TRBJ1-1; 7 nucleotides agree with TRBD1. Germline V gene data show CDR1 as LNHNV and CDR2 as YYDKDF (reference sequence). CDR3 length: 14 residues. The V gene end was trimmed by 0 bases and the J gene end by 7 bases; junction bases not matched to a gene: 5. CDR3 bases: TGTGCCACCAGCAGAGATCAAAGGGGGCTTGAAGCTTTCTTT. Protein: CATSRDQRGLEAFF.

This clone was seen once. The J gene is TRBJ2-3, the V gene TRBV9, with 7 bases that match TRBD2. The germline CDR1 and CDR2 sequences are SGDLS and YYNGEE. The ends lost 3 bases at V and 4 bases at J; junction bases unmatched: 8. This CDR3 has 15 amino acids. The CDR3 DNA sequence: TGTGCCAGCAGCGCCATGGGAGGGTTGGCAGATACGCAGTATTTT. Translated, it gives CASSAMGGLADTQYF.

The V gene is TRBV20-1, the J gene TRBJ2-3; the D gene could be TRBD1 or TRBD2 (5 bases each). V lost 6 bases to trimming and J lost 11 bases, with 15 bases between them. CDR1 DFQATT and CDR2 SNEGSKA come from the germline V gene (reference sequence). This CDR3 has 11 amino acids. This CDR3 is CSARDQAGQYF. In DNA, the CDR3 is TGCAGTGCCCGGGACCAGGCAGGGCAGTATTTT.

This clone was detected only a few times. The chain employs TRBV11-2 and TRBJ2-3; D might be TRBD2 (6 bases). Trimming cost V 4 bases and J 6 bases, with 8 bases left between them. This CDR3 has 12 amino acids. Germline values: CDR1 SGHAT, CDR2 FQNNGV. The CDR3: CASSSGRDTQYF. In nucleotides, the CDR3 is TGTGCCAGCAGCTCTGGGAGGGATACGCAGTATTTT.

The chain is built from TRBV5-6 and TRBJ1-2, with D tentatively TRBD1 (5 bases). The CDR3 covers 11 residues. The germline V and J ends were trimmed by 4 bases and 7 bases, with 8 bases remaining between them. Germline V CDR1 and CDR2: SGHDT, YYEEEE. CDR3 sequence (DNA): TGTGCCAGCAGCCCCGGGGGTGGCTACACCTTC. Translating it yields CASSPGGGYTF.

The CDR3 here is CASSLTTGKWGEETQYF. The CDR3 DNA reads as TGTGCCAGCAGCTTAACCACCGGTAAATGGGGCGAAGAGACCCAGTACTTC. V is TRBV7-2 and J is TRBJ2-5; possibly TRBD1 for D (5 bases). The CDR3 extends over 17 amino acids. Trimming took off 2 bases at V and 3 bases at J, with 19 bases between the two ends. Germline V gene data show CDR1 as SGHTA and CDR2 as FQGNSA.

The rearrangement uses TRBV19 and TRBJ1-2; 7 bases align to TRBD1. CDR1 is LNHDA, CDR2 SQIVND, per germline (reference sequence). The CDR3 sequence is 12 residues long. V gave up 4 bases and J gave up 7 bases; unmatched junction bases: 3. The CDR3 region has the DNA TGTGCCAGTAGTACTGACAGGGTTGGCTACACCTTC. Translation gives CASSTDRVGYTF.

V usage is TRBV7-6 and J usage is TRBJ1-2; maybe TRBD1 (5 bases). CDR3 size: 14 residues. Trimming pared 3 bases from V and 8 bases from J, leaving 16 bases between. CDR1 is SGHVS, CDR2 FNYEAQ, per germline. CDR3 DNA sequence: TGTGCCAGCAGCTTTAGTCCAGGGCGGGACGGCTACACCTTC. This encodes CASSFSPGRDGYTF. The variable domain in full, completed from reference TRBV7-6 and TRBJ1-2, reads GAGVSQSPRYKVTKRGQDVALRCDPISGHVSLYWYRQALGQGPEFLTYFNYEAQQDKSGLPNDRFSAERPEGSISTLTIQRTEQRDSAMYRCASSFSPGRDGYTFGSGTRLTVV.

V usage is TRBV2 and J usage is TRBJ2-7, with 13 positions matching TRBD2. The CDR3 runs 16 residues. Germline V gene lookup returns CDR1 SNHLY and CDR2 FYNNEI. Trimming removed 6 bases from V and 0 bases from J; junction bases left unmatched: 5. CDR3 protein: CASRTGTSGISYEQYF. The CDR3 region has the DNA TGTGCCAGCAGAACCGGGACTAGCGGGATCTCCTACGAGCAGTACTTC.

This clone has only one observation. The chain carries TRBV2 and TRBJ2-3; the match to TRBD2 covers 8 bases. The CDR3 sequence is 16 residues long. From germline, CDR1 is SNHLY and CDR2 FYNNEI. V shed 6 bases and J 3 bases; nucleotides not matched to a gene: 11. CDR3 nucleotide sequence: TGTGCCAGCAGGTCTCTCGGGAGGGCCTTGACAGATACGCAGTATTTT. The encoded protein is CASRSLGRALTDTQYF.

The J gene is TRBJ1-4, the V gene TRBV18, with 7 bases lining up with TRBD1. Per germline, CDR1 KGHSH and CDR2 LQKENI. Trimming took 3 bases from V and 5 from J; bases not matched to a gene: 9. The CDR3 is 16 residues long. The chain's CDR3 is CASSPTAGTENEKLFF. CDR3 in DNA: TGTGCCAGCTCACCCACCGCCGGGACAGAAAATGAAAAACTGTTTTTT.

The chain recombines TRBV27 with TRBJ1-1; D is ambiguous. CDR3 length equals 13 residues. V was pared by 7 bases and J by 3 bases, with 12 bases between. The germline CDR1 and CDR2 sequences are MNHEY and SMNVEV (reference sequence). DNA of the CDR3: TGTGCCAGCAAGCTTGGGTGGTACACTGAAGCTTTCTTT. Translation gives CASKLGWYTEAFF.

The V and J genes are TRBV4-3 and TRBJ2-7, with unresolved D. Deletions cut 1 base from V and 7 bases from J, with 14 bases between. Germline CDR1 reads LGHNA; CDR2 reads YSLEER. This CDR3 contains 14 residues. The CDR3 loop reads CASSQAQVGYEQYF. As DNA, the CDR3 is TGCGCCAGCAGCCAAGCCCAGGTAGGGTATGAGCAGTACTTC.

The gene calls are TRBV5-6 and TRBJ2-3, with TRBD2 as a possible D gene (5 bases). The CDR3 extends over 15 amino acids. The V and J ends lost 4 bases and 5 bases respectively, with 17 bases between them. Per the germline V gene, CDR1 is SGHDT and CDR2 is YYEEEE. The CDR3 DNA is TGTGCCAGCAGCACAAGCAGAGGGTTGGGAGATACGCAGTATTTT. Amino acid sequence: CASSTSRGLGDTQYF.

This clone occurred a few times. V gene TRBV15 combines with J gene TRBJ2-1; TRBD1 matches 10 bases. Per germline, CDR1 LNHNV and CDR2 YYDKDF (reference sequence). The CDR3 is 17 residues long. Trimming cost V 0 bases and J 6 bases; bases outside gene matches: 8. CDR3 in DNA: TGTGCCACCAGCAGAGATGGTCCAGGACAGGGGGGCAATGAGCAGTTCTTC. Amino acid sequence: CATSRDGPGQGGNEQFF.

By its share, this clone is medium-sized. The CDR3 spells CASSDSTGGNEQFF. As DNA, the CDR3 is TGTGCCAGCAGTGACTCGACAGGGGGCAATGAGCAGTTCTTC. V gene TRBV6-4 combines with J gene TRBJ2-1, with 9 bases matching TRBD1. Germline CDR1 is MRHNA and CDR2 is SNTAGT. V lost 0 bases and J lost 6; bases outside the gene matches: 0. The CDR3 has 14 amino acids.

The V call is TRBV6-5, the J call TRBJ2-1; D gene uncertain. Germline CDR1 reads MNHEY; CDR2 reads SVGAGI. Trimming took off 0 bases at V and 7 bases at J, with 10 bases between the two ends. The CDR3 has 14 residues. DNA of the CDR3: TGTGCCAGCAGTTACTCGAGAAACCTGAATGAGCAGTTCTTC. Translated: CASSYSRNLNEQFF.

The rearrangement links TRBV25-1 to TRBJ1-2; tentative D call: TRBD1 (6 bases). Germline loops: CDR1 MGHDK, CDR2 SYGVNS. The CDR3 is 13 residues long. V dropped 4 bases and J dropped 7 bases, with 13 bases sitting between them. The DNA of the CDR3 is TGTGCCAGCAGTGTGGGACACTCGGGTGGCTACACCTTC. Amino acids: CASSVGHSGGYTF.

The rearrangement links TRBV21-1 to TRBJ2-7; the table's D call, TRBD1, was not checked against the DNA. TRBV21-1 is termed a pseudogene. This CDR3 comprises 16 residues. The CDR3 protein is CASSKVFAGGHPRAYF. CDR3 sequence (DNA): TGTGCCAGCAGCAAAGTCTTCGCAGGGGGCCACCCACGAGCTTACTTC.

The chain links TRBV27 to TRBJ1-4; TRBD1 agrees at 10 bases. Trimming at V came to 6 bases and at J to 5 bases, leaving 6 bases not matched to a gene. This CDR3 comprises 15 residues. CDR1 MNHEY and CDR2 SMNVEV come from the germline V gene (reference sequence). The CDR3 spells CASRGLDRGNEKLFF. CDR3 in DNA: TGTGCCAGCAGGGGGCTGGACAGGGGGAATGAAAAACTGTTTTTT.

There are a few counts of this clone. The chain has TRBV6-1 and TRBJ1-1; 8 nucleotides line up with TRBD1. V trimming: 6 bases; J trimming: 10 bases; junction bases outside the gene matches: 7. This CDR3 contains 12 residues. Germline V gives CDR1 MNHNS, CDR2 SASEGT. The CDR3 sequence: CASSRQGRIAFF. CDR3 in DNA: TGTGCCAGCAGCAGACAGGGGCGGATAGCTTTCTTT.